This T cell receptor (beta chain) was sequenced for a study of blood T cells in healthy people across ages. Germline V gives CDR1 SGHTA, CDR2 FQGNSA. V was clipped by 1 base and J by 0 bases; unmatched bases: 4. The CDR3 extends over 17 amino acids. A second roughly 6 to 11 cycle PCR used barcoded and J-beta primers. TCRdb recomputed calls from the 5' RACE reads with MiXCR, one row per CDR3 protein. The profile covers roughly 1.4 million distinct CDR3 sequences, with 45% to 70% appearing a single time and more than 6% taken by the ten largest. The clonotype originates from a man younger than 30 in good health. The sequenced sample was blood. The chain is built from TRBV7-2 and TRBJ2-1, with 9 bases lining up with TRBD2. This CDR3 reads CASSLVTSGFSYNEQFF. As DNA, the CDR3 is TGTGCCAGCAGCTTAGTTACTAGCGGGTTCTCCTACAATGAGCAGTTCTTC.